This TCR beta chain was captured in a study of T cells in tuberculosis. Overall study: The T cells targeted glucose monomycolate, a mycobacterial lipid, via CD1B.

Study outcomes and limitations: Active tuberculosis alpha repertoires lay closer to GMM-specific TCRs than controls'. Using the GMM-specific repertoire gave about 85% accuracy versus approximately 66% with motifs.

Unsorted cryopreserved PBMC were sequenced, averaging roughly 100,000 T cells per clinical donor. The repertoire was sequenced with immunoSEQ multiplex PCR; TCRdb's copy has only in-frame clones and lacks some. The table shows around 32,000 clones, with roughly 95% occurring only once. The sample holds one count of this clone. The target antigen is unknown. The CDR3 consists of 15 residues. CDR1 is SGHRS and CDR2 is YFSETQ in the germline V gene. Trimming cost V 5 bases and J 6 bases, with 17 bases left between them. The sequence came from a donor aged 10 to 29 with latent tuberculosis or without tuberculosis infection. Material for sequencing was PBMCs. The rearrangement uses TRBV5-1 and TRBJ1-4, with D possibly matching TRBD1 (6 bases). CDR3 in DNA: TGCGCCAGCAGGCGGCTTTGGGCAGGGGATGAAAAACTGTTTTTT. Translating it yields CASRRLWAGDEKLFF.